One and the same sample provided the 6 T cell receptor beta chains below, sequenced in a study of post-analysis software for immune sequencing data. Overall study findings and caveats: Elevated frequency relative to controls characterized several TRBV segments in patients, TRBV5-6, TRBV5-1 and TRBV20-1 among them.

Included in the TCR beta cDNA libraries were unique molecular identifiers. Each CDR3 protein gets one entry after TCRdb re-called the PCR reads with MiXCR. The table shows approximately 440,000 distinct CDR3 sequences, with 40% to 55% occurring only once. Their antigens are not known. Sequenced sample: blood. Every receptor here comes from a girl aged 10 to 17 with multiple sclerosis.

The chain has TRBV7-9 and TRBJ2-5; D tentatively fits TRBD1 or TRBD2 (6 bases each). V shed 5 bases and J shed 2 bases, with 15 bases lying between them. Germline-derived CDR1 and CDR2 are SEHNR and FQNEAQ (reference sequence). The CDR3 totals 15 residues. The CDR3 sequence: CASSKEGGLQETQYF. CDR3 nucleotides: TGTGCCAGCAGCAAAGAGGGGGGCCTTCAAGAGACCCAGTACTTC. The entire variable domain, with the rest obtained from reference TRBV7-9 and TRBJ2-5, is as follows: DTGVSQNPRHKITKRGQNVTFRCDPISEHNRLYWYRQTLGQGPEFLTYFQNEAQLEKSRLLSDRFSAERPKGSFSTLEIQRTEQGDSAMYLCASSKEGGLQETQYFGPGTRLLVL.

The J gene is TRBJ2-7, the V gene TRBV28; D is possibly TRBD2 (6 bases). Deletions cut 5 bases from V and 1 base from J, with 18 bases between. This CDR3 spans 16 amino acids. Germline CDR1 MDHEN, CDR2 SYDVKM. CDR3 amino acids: CASSIPSGGSSYEQYF. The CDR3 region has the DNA TGTGCCAGCAGTATCCCTTCTGGGGGGAGTTCCTACGAGCAGTACTTC.

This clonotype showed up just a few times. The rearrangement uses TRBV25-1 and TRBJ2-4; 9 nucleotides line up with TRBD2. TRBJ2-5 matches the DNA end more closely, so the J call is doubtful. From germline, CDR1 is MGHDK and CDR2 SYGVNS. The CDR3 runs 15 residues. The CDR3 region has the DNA TGTGCCAGCAGTCGCTTTTGGACTAGCGACGAGACCCAGTACTTC. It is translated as CASSRFWTSDETQYF.

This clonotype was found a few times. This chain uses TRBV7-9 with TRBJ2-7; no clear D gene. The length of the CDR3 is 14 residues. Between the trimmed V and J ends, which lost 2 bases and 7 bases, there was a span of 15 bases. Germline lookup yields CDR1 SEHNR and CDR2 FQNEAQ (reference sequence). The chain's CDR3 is CASSLIGRNNEQYF. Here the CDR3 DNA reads TGTGCCAGCAGCTTAATCGGGCGGAACAATGAGCAGTACTTC.

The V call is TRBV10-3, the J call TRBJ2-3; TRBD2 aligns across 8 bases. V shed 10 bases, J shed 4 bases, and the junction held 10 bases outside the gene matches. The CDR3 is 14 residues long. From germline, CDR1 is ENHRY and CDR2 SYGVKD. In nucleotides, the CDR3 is TGTGCCACCCGAGCGGGAGCCCTGTCAGATACGCAGTATTTT. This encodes CATRAGALSDTQYF.

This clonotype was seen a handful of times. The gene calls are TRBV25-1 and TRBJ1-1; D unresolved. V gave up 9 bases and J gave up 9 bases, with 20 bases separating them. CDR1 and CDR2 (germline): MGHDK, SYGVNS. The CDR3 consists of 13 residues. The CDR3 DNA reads TGTGCCAGTGTGTGGCCCCGAGGAGGGAAAGCTTTCTTT. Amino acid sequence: CASVWPRGGKAFF.